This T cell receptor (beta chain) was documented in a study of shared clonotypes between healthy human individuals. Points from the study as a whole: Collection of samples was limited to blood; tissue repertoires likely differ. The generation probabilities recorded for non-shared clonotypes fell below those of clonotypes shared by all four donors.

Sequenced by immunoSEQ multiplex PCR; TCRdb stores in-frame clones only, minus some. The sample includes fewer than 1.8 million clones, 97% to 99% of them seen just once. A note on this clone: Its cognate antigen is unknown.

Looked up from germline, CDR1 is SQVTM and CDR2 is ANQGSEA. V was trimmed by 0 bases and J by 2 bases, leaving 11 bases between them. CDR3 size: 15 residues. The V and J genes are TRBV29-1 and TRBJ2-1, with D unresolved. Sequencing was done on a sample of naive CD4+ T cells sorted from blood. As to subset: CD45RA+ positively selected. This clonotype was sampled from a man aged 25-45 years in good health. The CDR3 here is CSVEERMRTYNEQFF. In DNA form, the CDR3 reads TGCAGCGTTGAAGAAAGGATGCGAACCTACAATGAGCAGTTCTTC.